This section outlines one T cell receptor beta chain sequence together with its context. Its antigen is undetermined. Germline lookup yields CDR1 LNHDA and CDR2 SQIVND (reference sequence). The CDR3 spans 12 residues. Trimming pared 9 bases from V and 8 bases from J, leaving 16 bases between. This entry is derived from a study of PD-1 blockade in classical Hodgkin lymphoma. Whole-study context: Nivolumab dosing for patients was 3 mg/kg, administered intravenously every 2 weeks. Notes on the study in general: Nivolumab initiation under 1 year post-ASCT meant exclusion. In CD4+ cells, TCR diversity went up significantly by C4D1, but in CD8+ cells it did not.

Libraries were prepared by immunoSEQ multiplex PCR; TCRdb keeps only in-frame clonotypes and omits some of them. This sample has 72,000 or so clones; roughly 91% occur once, and the top ten carry more than 6.5%. Each and every patient relapsed after autologous stem cell transplantation, and patients got differing brentuximab vedotin exposure. This chain uses TRBV19 with TRBJ1-2; the D is unclear. This receptor was obtained from a human donor with classical Hodgkin lymphoma. Sample: peripheral blood mononuclear cells (PBMCs), taken at baseline. DNA for the CDR3: TGTGCCAGCCTAAACGGGGAGTCAGGCTACACCTTC. This translates into CASLNGESGYTF.